Below, 2 T cell receptor beta chains from the same sample are listed, as sequenced in a study of OX40 agonist ivuxolimab in advanced cancers. Clones were sequenced by immunoSEQ multiplex PCR, and TCRdb holds only the in-frame ones, with some missing. Of under 95,000 clones in the sample, around four fifths were seen once. Sequences were derived from CD4+ or CD8+ T cells sorted from blood, sampled in a trial of the OX40 agonist ivuxolimab. Receptors originate from an adult with an advanced solid tumor such as melanoma, head and neck, liver or kidney cancer.

The chain couples TRBV7-2 to TRBJ2-2; TRBD1 matches 9 bases. This CDR3 is 15 amino acids long. Germline loops: CDR1 SGHTA, CDR2 FQGNSA. Trimming took 6 bases from V and 4 from J; bases not matched to a gene: 6. This CDR3 is CASRSGTGITGELFF. The CDR3 DNA follows: TGTGCCAGCAGAAGCGGGACAGGGATCACCGGGGAGCTGTTTTTT.

The gene calls are TRBV4-2 and TRBJ2-3, with TRBD2 matching over 11 bases. The CDR3 has 17 amino acids. Germline V gene data show CDR1 as LGHNA and CDR2 as YNFKEQ. The trim removed 0 bases at V and 6 bases at J, leaving 8 bases unmatched. CDR3 DNA: TGTGCCAGCAGCCAAGAACTAGCGGGGGATACAGGGGATACGCAGTATTTT. It translates to CASSQELAGDTGDTQYF.